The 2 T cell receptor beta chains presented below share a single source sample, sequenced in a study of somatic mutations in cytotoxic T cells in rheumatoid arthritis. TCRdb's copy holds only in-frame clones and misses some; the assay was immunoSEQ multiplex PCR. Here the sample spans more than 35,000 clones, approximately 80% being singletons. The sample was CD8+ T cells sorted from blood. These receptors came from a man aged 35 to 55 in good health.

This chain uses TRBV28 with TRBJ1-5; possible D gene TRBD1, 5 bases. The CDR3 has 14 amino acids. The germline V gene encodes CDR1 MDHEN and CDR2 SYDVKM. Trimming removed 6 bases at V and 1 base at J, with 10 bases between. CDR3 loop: CASSSRGSNQPQHF. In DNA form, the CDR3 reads TGTGCCAGCAGCTCAAGGGGCAGCAATCAGCCCCAGCATTTT.

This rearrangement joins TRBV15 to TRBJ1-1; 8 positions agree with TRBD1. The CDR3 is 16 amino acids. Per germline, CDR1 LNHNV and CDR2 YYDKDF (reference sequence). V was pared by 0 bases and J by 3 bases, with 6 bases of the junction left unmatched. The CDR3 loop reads CATSREGRGLDTEAFF. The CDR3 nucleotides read TGTGCCACCAGCAGAGAGGGCAGGGGGCTTGACACTGAAGCTTTCTTT.